The entry below gives a single T cell receptor beta chain sequence along with its context. Treatment denoted: oral pan-JAK inhibitor, 5-10 mg twice daily. The data belong to a study of CD8+ T cells in alopecia areata. Sequencing used cDNA as its template, made by extracting RNA and reverse transcribing it. Clones were sequenced by immunoSEQ multiplex PCR, and TCRdb holds only the in-frame ones, with some missing. The sample contains roughly 60,000 clones, 46% of which appear only once. Trimming took off 0 bases at V and 4 bases at J, with 13 bases between the two ends. The germline V gene has CDR1 PRHDT and CDR2 FYEKMQ (reference sequence). This CDR3 is built from 16 residues.

The sequences come from CD8+ T cells sorted from blood, collected at approximately week 36, from a patient treated with tofacitinib. The sequence derives from a human donor with alopecia areata. This chain joins TRBV13 and TRBJ2-1; perhaps D is TRBD1 or TRBD2 (5 bases each). CDR3 region: CASSLGHRDGYNEQFF. As DNA, the CDR3 is TGTGCCAGCAGCTTAGGCCACCGGGACGGATACAATGAGCAGTTCTTC.